Below are 18 T cell receptor beta chains sequenced from a single sample in a study of blood T cell repertoires in COVID-19. Profiling relied on immunoSEQ multiplex PCR, and the TCRdb table lists in-frame clones only, not all of them. The top ten clones hold roughly 29% of a sample with under 35,000 clones, approximately 80% of them seen once. Specimen: peripheral blood. The receptors originated from a man older than 75 with acute or convalescent COVID-19.

J is TRBJ2-7 and V is TRBV9, with D maybe TRBD1 (6 bases). Trimming stripped 3 bases from V and 7 bases from J, with 14 bases between. The germline gives CDR1 SGDLS, CDR2 YYNGEE. The CDR3 consists of 13 residues. In nucleotides, the CDR3 is TGTGCCAGCAGCGGACGACAGGTTCAGGAGCAGTACTTC. Translation: CASSGRQVQEQYF. Full variable domain (remainder filled in from reference TRBV9 and TRBJ2-7): DSGVTQTPKHLITATGQRVTLRCSPRSGDLSVYWYQQSLDQGLQFLIQYYNGEERAKGNILERFSAQQFPDLHSELNLSSLELGDSALYFCASSGRQVQEQYFGPGTRLTVT.

This sequence joins TRBV6-5 and TRBJ1-4; 9 bases line up with TRBD1. J lost 6 bases, V lost 6 bases, and 8 bases had no gene match. The CDR3 is 15 amino acids. Germline loops: CDR1 MNHEY, CDR2 SVGAGI. Written as DNA, the CDR3 is TGTGCCAGCAGACATCGCCGGGACAGGGATGAAAAACTGTTTTTT. It is translated as CASRHRRDRDEKLFF.

The chain recombines TRBV5-4 with TRBJ2-2; the D gene is possibly TRBD1 (6 bases). The CDR3 length is 14 residues. Trimming took off 6 bases at V and 3 bases at J, with 12 bases between the two ends. Germline V gene sequence: CDR1 SGHNT, CDR2 YYREEE (reference sequence). CDR3 sequence reads: CASTASGDTGELFF. The CDR3 DNA is TGTGCCAGCACCGCGTCAGGGGACACCGGGGAGCTGTTTTTT.

On this clone itself: Other DNA sequences in the same sample also yield this CDR3. The genes are TRBV6-5 and TRBJ2-7, with TRBD1 matching over 7 bases. Germline trimming cut 6 bases from V and 2 bases from J; bases unmatched to any gene: 1. Germline V gene sequence: CDR1 MNHEY, CDR2 SVGAGI. This CDR3 region has 12 residues. CDR3 in amino acids: CASRQGTYEQYF. The CDR3, as DNA: TGTGCCAGCAGACAGGGGACCTACGAGCAGTACTTC.

The rearrangement joins TRBV29-1 to TRBJ2-5; D not resolved. The CDR3 covers 15 residues. V shed 1 base and J shed 0 bases, with 12 bases lying between them. From germline, CDR1 is SQVTM and CDR2 ANQGSEA. CDR3 residues: CSVEGGITHQETQYF. In DNA, the CDR3 is TGCAGCGTTGAAGGAGGAATCACCCACCAAGAGACCCAGTACTTC.

V usage is TRBV7-8 and J usage is TRBJ2-4; TRBD2 might be the D (6 bases). Trimming took 2 bases from V and 7 from J, leaving 12 bases between them. Germline lookup yields CDR1 SGHVS and CDR2 FQNEAQ. This CDR3 has 14 amino acids. For the CDR3, the DNA is TGTGCCAGCAGCTTAAGCGGCGGGGTTAACATTCAGTACTTC. Protein product: CASSLSGGVNIQYF.

This clone was counted only a few times. The chain joins TRBV5-5 to TRBJ2-7; 8 bases match TRBD2. With 5 bases clipped from V and 5 bases from J, the junction kept 9 bases outside the gene matches. The CDR3 sequence is 14 residues long. CDR1 is SGHKS and CDR2 is YYEKEE in the germline V gene (reference sequence). The CDR3 bases are TGTGCCAGCAGTCCGGGGGGGCTGTCGGACGAGCAGTACTTC. This sequence encodes CASSPGGLSDEQYF.

The gene calls are TRBV5-4 and TRBJ1-1, with TRBD1 as a possible D gene (5 bases). Trimming took 3 bases from V and 0 from J, leaving 9 bases between them. CDR3 size: 14 residues. From germline, CDR1 is SGHNT and CDR2 YYREEE (reference sequence). Written as DNA, the CDR3 is TGTGCCAGCAGCTGGGGGGAGATGAACACTGAAGCTTTCTTT. It codes for CASSWGEMNTEAFF.

This clone has just one count. The chain couples TRBV2 to TRBJ1-4, with 11 bases matching TRBD1. The CDR3 is 14 amino acids. Germline-derived CDR1 and CDR2 are SNHLY and FYNNEI. The V segment lost 5 bases and the J segment 8 bases; nucleotides outside the gene matches: 4. CDR3 sequence: CASSLDRGREKLFF. The CDR3 DNA is TGTGCCAGCAGTCTGGACAGGGGGCGGGAAAAACTGTTTTTT.

The chain links TRBV6-5 to TRBJ1-6; 7 nucleotides align to TRBD1. The CDR3 is 15 residues long. V shed 6 bases and J 5 bases; nucleotides not matched to a gene: 7. The germline V gene has CDR1 MNHEY and CDR2 SVGAGI. This CDR3 reads CASRPSGQNNSPLHF. CDR3 in DNA: TGTGCCAGCAGGCCCTCGGGACAGAATAATTCACCCCTCCACTTT.

The chain joins TRBV7-8 to TRBJ2-2; D remains ambiguous. Germline CDR1 is SGHVS and CDR2 is FQNEAQ. The CDR3 is 13 residues long. V was trimmed by 1 base and J by 7 bases, leaving 7 bases between them. This CDR3 reads CASSLGQDGELFF. In DNA, the CDR3 is TGTGCCAGCAGCTTAGGACAAGACGGGGAGCTGTTTTTT.

This rearrangement joins TRBV19 to TRBJ1-4; TRBD1 agrees at 7 bases. Germline V CDR1 and CDR2: LNHDA, SQIVND (reference sequence). Unmatched junction bases numbered 4, after V lost 4 bases and J lost 2 bases. The CDR3 has 15 residues. The CDR3 bases are TGTGCCAGTAGTAAGCAACAGGGGACTAATGAAAAACTGTTTTTT. Protein: CASSKQQGTNEKLFF.

This sequence joins TRBV4-1 and TRBJ1-5; 9 positions agree with TRBD1. Germline V gene sequence: CDR1 MGHRA, CDR2 YSYEKL. V was clipped by 3 bases and J by 0 bases; unmatched bases: 3. CDR3 size: 16 residues. The CDR3 spells CASSQGTGYSNQPQHF. CDR3 bases: TGCGCCAGCAGCCAGGGGACAGGGTATAGCAATCAGCCCCAGCATTTT.

This chain joins TRBV5-3 and TRBJ2-7, with TRBD1 matching 7 bases. TRBV5-3 qualifies as an ORF whose function is uncertain. CDR3 length: 14 amino acids. Unmatched junction bases numbered 2, after V lost 2 bases and J lost 0 bases. CDR3: CARSFGTVSYEQYF. In nucleotides, the CDR3 is TGTGCCAGAAGCTTTGGGACAGTCTCCTACGAGCAGTACTTC.

The chain joins TRBV11-2 to TRBJ2-3; the D gene is possibly TRBD1 (6 bases). The V end lost 5 bases, the J end lost 5 bases, and 20 bases lay between the germline ends. The CDR3 covers 16 residues. Germline CDR1 and CDR2: SGHAT and FQNNGV. The CDR3 sequence: CASSRSPGAGEDTQYF. The CDR3 DNA is TGTGCCAGCAGCCGGAGTCCAGGGGCCGGGGAAGATACGCAGTATTTT.

This clone was found a few times. As DNA, the CDR3 is TGTGCCAGCGCTAGGTCCGGGGAGCTGTTTTTT. Its translation: CASARSGELFF. The chain employs TRBV3-1 (or the pseudogene TRBV3-2) and TRBJ2-2, with D unclear. The CDR3 totals 11 residues. Germline lookup yields CDR1 LGHDT and CDR2 YNNKEL (reference sequence). Trimming pared 8 bases from V and 6 bases from J, leaving 7 bases between.

The CDR3: CASSSRGGGQETQYF. The CDR3, as DNA: TGTGCCAGCAGCTCAAGAGGGGGGGGCCAAGAGACCCAGTACTTC. The chain joins TRBV11-3 to TRBJ2-5; a weak D match, TRBD2 (7 bases). The CDR3 extends over 15 amino acids. Between the trimmed V and J ends, which lost 4 bases and 1 base, there was a span of 13 bases. In germline, CDR1 is SGHNT, CDR2 YENEEA. The full variable domain, rest sourced from reference TRBV11-3 and TRBJ2-5, is EAGVVQSPRYKIIEKKQPVAFWCNPISGHNTLYWYLQNLGQGPELLIRYENEEAVDDSQLPKDRFSAERLKGVDSTLKIQPAELGDSAVYLCASSSRGGGQETQYFGPGTRLLVL.

In nucleotides, the CDR3 is TGTGCCAGCAGCCAGGGCACGACGAACACTGAAGCTTTCTTT. This codes for CASSQGTTNTEAFF. This chain connects TRBV3-1 (or the pseudogene TRBV3-2) to TRBJ1-1; D is unclear. Germline CDR1 is LGHDT and CDR2 is YNNKEL (reference sequence). The CDR3 loop spans 14 amino acids. The ends were cut back, 3 bases at V and 1 base at J, with 9 bases in the middle.